This is a list of T cell receptor beta chains from one sample in a study of OX40 agonist ivuxolimab in advanced cancers. Only in-frame clones appear in the TCRdb table, and some are missing; sequencing was by immunoSEQ multiplex PCR. This sample has some 77,000 clones; 90% occur once, and the top ten carry 1.5% to 2%. This material consisted of CD4+ or CD8+ T cells sorted from blood, taken in a trial of the OX40 agonist ivuxolimab. These receptors came from an adult with an advanced solid tumor such as melanoma, head and neck, liver or kidney cancer. Each CDR3 is given with its conserved first and last residue. D genes are given only for firm matches. Where a row states a size, it is once, few, many or the class of an expanded clone; other rows omit it.

j_call v_call d_call clone_size cdr3_nt cdr3_aa
TRBJ1-2 TRBV11-2 - - TGTGCCAGCAGCGCAGATGGAGTGGGCTACACCTTC CASSADGVGYTF
TRBJ1-4 TRBV5-6 TRBD1 - TGTGCCAGCAGCTTGGGGACAGGGGGTAGTGAAAAACTGTTTTTT CASSLGTGGSEKLFF
TRBJ2-7 TRBV18 - - TGTGCCAGCTCACCACCGGGTCTTCAGGCCTACGAGCAGTACTTC CASSPPGLQAYEQYF
TRBJ1-1 TRBV7-9 - - TGTGCCAGCAGCTTAGACCTCGAGAACACTGAAGCTTTCTTT CASSLDLENTEAFF
TRBJ2-3 TRBV9 TRBD2 - TGTGCCAGCAGCGTAGGACTAGCGGCCACAGATACGCAGTATTTT CASSVGLAATDTQYF
TRBJ2-5 TRBV18 - once TGTGCCAGCTCACCCGGGACGGCAGGGACCCAGTACTTC CASSPGTAGTQYF
TRBJ1-3 TRBV11-3 - - TGTGCCAGCTCCAACGGGGCATCTGGAAACACCATATATTTT CASSNGASGNTIYF
TRBJ2-5 TRBV13 - few TGTGCCAGCAGCTTAGCCCCAGAGACCCAGTACTTC CASSLAPETQYF
TRBJ2-7 TRBV10-3 - - TGTGCCATCAGTGGGGGGGGCGCAACCTACGAGCAGTACTTC CAISGGGATYEQYF
TRBJ2-2 TRBV27 TRBD2 - TGTGCCAGCAGTTTTCTAGCGGGAGGCGGAAACACCGGGGAGCTGTTTTTT CASSFLAGGGNTGELFF
TRBJ2-7 TRBV5-6 - - TGTGCCAGCAGGGGGGTGGATTCGGACATGCAAAGTTACGAGCAGTACTTC CASRGVDSDMQSYEQYF
TRBJ2-7 TRBV5-1 TRBD1 - TGCGCCAGCAGCAGCATGCAGGGGGCCTACGAGCAGTACTTC CASSSMQGAYEQYF
TRBJ1-1 TRBV10-3 - - TGTGCCGTTAAACGGGAAGGCACTGAAGCTTTCTTT CAVKREGTEAFF
TRBJ1-1 TRBV11-3 TRBD1 few TGTGCCAGCAGCTTGGCCGGACAGGGGTTTCTCGCTGAAGCTTTCTTT CASSLAGQGFLAEAFF
TRBJ2-7 TRBV6-1 - - TGTGCCAGCAGTCTCCTGGGAGGGGGAAAGCAGTACTTC CASSLLGGGKQYF
TRBJ2-2 TRBV7-2 TRBD1 - TGTGCCAGCAGATCGACAGGGACCGCGGGCACCGGGGAGCTGTTTTTT CASRSTGTAGTGELFF
TRBJ1-2 TRBV6-4 - - TGTGCCAGCAGCTTCTCTTCCGGGGCAGGGTATGGCTACACCTTC CASSFSSGAGYGYTF
TRBJ2-6 TRBV19 - - TGTGCCAGTAGTCTGACAACGGGACCCTCTGGGGCCAACGTCCTGACTTTC CASSLTTGPSGANVLTF
TRBJ2-7 TRBV6-5 TRBD1 - TGTGCCAGCAGCCGGGACAGCCCTCCCTACGAGCAGTACTTC CASSRDSPPYEQYF
TRBJ2-7 TRBV28 - - TGTGCCAGCAGTCCCTCCGCGTACTCCTACGAGCAGTACTTC CASSPSAYSYEQYF
TRBJ2-1 TRBV15 - - TGTGCCACCAGCAGAGATGCGGGGGCGTACAATGAGCAGTTCTTC CATSRDAGAYNEQFF
TRBJ2-7 TRBV5-1 - - TGCGCCAGCAGCTTTTCTGGCCACTACGAGCAGTACTTC CASSFSGHYEQYF
TRBJ2-2 TRBV7-6 - - TGTGCCAGCAGCTTAATGGGGGGGGAGCTGTTTTTT CASSLMGGELFF
TRBJ2-3 TRBV28 TRBD2 - TGTGCCAGCAGCCGCATCCTCTGGCGGGGGTCCACAGATACGCAGTATTTT CASSRILWRGSTDTQYF
TRBJ2-5 TRBV29-1 - - TGCAGCGTTCTTACAGGGACGAGGGGAGAGACCCAGTACTTC CSVLTGTRGETQYF
TRBJ2-1 TRBV13 - - TGTGCCAGCAGCTTCTTAGGCGGGGTCGCGGTCTTCAATGAGCAGTTCTTC CASSFLGGVAVFNEQFF
TRBJ2-7 TRBV5-1 TRBD1 once TGCGCCAGCAGCTTGAAAACAGGGGAAAGCTGGTACGAGCAGTACTTC CASSLKTGESWYEQYF
TRBJ1-5 TRBV28 - - TGTGCCAGCAGTTTAGGTAGTCTGGGGAATCAGCCCCAGCATTTT CASSLGSLGNQPQHF
TRBJ1-2 TRBV5-6 TRBD1 - TGTGCCAGCAGCTTGGGACAGGGGACGACTTTTGGCTACACCTTC CASSLGQGTTFGYTF
TRBJ2-1 TRBV21-1 - - TGTGCCAGCAGATTACAGGGTAAGGGGAATGAGCAGTTCTTC CASRLQGKGNEQFF
TRBJ1-1 TRBV6-1 - few TGTGCCAGCAGTGAGGGGCCGGGACCGAACACTGAAGCTTTCTTT CASSEGPGPNTEAFF
TRBJ1-2 TRBV18 TRBD1 - TGTGCCAGCTCACCCGGGTCGACAGGGGCCACAGCTAACTATGGCTACACCTTC CASSPGSTGATANYGYTF
TRBJ1-5 TRBV7-2 - - TGTGCCAGCAGCCCAGCCCGGGTAACCTCTCAGCCCCAGCATTTT CASSPARVTSQPQHF
TRBJ1-3 TRBV28 - - TGTGCCAGCAGGGCGGACACCATATATTTT CASRADTIYF
TRBJ2-7 TRBV9 TRBD2 once TGTGCCAGCAGCGTAGGCCTAGCGGGAGCCTTCTACGAGCAGTACTTC CASSVGLAGAFYEQYF
TRBJ1-1 TRBV6-1 - - TGTGCCAGTGGCGGGGATTTAAGCACTGAAGCTTTCTTT CASGGDLSTEAFF
TRBJ2-5 TRBV28 - - TGTGCCAGCAGTCCGAGGGGGGGGATCGAGACCCAGTACTTC CASSPRGGIETQYF
TRBJ2-5 TRBV29-1 TRBD2 once TGCAGCGTCCTCGGGGGGACTAGCGGAGAGACCCAGTACTTC CSVLGGTSGETQYF
TRBJ1-1 TRBV19 - - TGTGCCAGTACCATCACTCCCCGGGCGCTGAACACTGAAGCTTTCTTT CASTITPRALNTEAFF
TRBJ2-3 TRBV10-1 - - TGCGCCAGCAGTGGAGGGACTAGCACAGATACGCAGTATTTT CASSGGTSTDTQYF
TRBJ1-1 TRBV5-1 - - TGCGCCAGCAGCTTGGAGGGGGGCACTGAAGCTTTCTTT CASSLEGGTEAFF
TRBJ1-1 TRBV6-1 - - TGTGCCACCCGCACTATTTCGAGAGCTTTCTTT CATRTISRAFF
TRBJ1-2 TRBV5-8 - - TGTGCCAGCACCCGGGGACGGGGAGTCTATGGCTACACCTTC CASTRGRGVYGYTF
TRBJ2-7 TRBV5-4 - - TGTGCCAGCAGCTTAGTTGGTGTCTCCCTGGGGGAGCAGTACTTC CASSLVGVSLGEQYF
TRBJ2-3 TRBV7-9 - - TGTGCCAGCAGCTCCACCACCAGGGACGCAGATACGCAGTATTTT CASSSTTRDADTQYF
TRBJ1-2 TRBV20-1 - once TGCAGGCGGAAGGGTTATGGCTACACCTTC CRRKGYGYTF